The 5 T cell receptor beta chains listed next were all sequenced from one sample in a study of cytomegalovirus exposure and HLA in healthy donors. The PCR used 60 Vbeta and 13 Jbeta primers. Here immunoSEQ multiplex PCR was the method, and the copy in TCRdb shows in-frame clones only, minus some. This table has 120,000 to 150,000 clones, approximately 72% appearing once. Sequences were obtained from PBMCs. These TCRs come from a woman aged 55-70 years in good health and CMV-seronegative.

This chain connects TRBV23-1 to TRBJ1-5; tentatively, D is TRBD1 (5 bases). TRBV23-1 is identified as an open reading frame with a role that is uncertain. CDR3 length: 15 amino acids. Trimming stripped 1 base from V and 5 bases from J, with 12 bases between. CDR3 sequence (DNA): TGCGCCAGCAGTCAATTTCGGACAAAAGATCAGCCCCAGCATTTT. Its protein is CASSQFRTKDQPQHF.

This clone was detected a few times. The rearrangement links TRBV5-1 to TRBJ2-7; 8 positions match TRBD2. CDR3 size: 15 residues. Losses at the gene ends were 6 bases for V and 5 bases for J; bases not matched to a gene: 13. Germline V gene lookup returns CDR1 SGHRS and CDR2 YFSETQ. This CDR3 is CASTRGGSGSDEQYF. Here the CDR3 DNA reads TGCGCCAGCACACGGGGAGGGAGCGGGAGCGACGAGCAGTACTTC.

This sequence joins TRBV11-1 and TRBJ1-1, with 10 bases lining up with TRBD1. This CDR3 is 15 amino acids long. Germline V gene data show CDR1 as SGHAT and CDR2 as FQDESV (reference sequence). The ends lost 5 bases at V and 4 bases at J; junction bases unmatched: 7. CDR3 in amino acids: CASSQDRGRVTEAFF. The CDR3 DNA reads as TGTGCCAGCAGCCAAGACAGGGGGCGGGTCACTGAAGCTTTCTTT.

V usage is TRBV15 and J usage is TRBJ1-1; 11 positions agree with TRBD1. The germline V gene has CDR1 LNHNV and CDR2 YYDKDF (reference sequence). The CDR3 is 19 amino acids. Unmatched junction bases numbered 11, after V lost 1 base and J lost 1 base. CDR3 nucleotide sequence: TGTGCCACCAGCAGAGGCTTAGGGACAGGGGGTCGTAGGAACACTGAAGCTTTCTTT. Amino acids: CATSRGLGTGGRRNTEAFF. Combining the CDR3 with reference TRBV15 and TRBJ1-1 gives the whole variable domain DAMVIQNPRYQVTQFGKPVTLSCSQTLNHNVMYWYQQKSSQAPKLLFHYYDKDFNNEADTPDNFQSRRPNTSFCFLDIRSPGLGDTAMYLCATSRGLGTGGRRNTEAFFGQGTRLTVV.

The chain combines TRBV19 with TRBJ1-4; TRBD1 might be the D (6 bases). Looked up from germline, CDR1 is LNHDA and CDR2 is SQIVND (reference sequence). The V gene lost 4 bases and the J gene lost 5 bases, with 14 bases spanning the gap. The CDR3 is made up of 15 amino acids. This chain's CDR3 is CASSTTGTRNEKLFF. The CDR3, as DNA: TGTGCCAGTAGTACCACCGGGACAAGAAATGAAAAACTGTTTTTT.